Listed below are T cell receptor beta chains from one sample, sequenced in a study of T cells in Graves' hyperthyroidism and ophthalmopathy. TCRdb fed the multiplex PCR reads into MiXCR, producing one record per CDR3 protein. The repertoire holds 300,000 to 500,000 distinct CDR3 sequences, 11% to 15% seen once, with 25% to 30% in the top ten. The material sequenced was blood. The receptors come from a man aged 50-59 years with Graves' ophthalmopathy. The CDR3 runs from the conserved cysteine through the conserved F or W. Each record gives: clone size, J gene, V gene, D gene, CDR3 DNA, CDR3 protein. The D gene is left open where the match is weak. Size tells how often a clone was seen (once, few, many) or the class of an expanded clone, and some rows leave it out.

abundance: many; j_gene: TRBJ2-1; v_gene: TRBV12-3/TRBV12-4; d_gene: .; CDR3nt: TGTGCCAGCAGTTACGGGAATGATGAGCAGTTCTTC; CDR3aa: CASSYGNDEQFF
abundance: many; j_gene: TRBJ2-4; v_gene: TRBV28; d_gene: .; CDR3nt: TGTGCCAGCAGTTTCGCGGGTGCCAAAAACATTCAGTACTTC; CDR3aa: CASSFAGAKNIQYF
abundance: few; j_gene: TRBJ2-7; v_gene: TRBV6-5; d_gene: .; CDR3nt: TGTGCCAGCAGTTACGGTTTGACCTCCGGGGAGCAGTACTTC; CDR3aa: CASSYGLTSGEQYF
abundance: many; j_gene: TRBJ2-1; v_gene: TRBV9; d_gene: .; CDR3nt: TGTGCCAGCAGCGTCACCGGCGGGGCGCCTTACAATGAGCAGTTCTTC; CDR3aa: CASSVTGGAPYNEQFF
abundance: many; j_gene: TRBJ2-7; v_gene: TRBV27; d_gene: .; CDR3nt: TGTGCCAGCAGTTTATCTGCCGGGATCAACGAGCAGTACTTC; CDR3aa: CASSLSAGINEQYF
abundance: few; j_gene: TRBJ2-3; v_gene: TRBV20-1; d_gene: .; CDR3nt: TGCAGTGCTAGAGATTTGGGGGAGAAGCAGTATTTT; CDR3aa: CSARDLGEKQYF
abundance: .; j_gene: TRBJ2-7; v_gene: TRBV29-1; d_gene: .; CDR3nt: TGCAGCGTTAGCGAGGGGTTCTCCTACGAGCAGTACTTC; CDR3aa: CSVSEGFSYEQYF
abundance: .; j_gene: TRBJ2-2; v_gene: TRBV6-4; d_gene: .; CDR3nt: TGTGCCAGCAGTGAACAGGGTTCCGGGGAGCTGTTTTTT; CDR3aa: CASSEQGSGELFF
abundance: many; j_gene: TRBJ1-1; v_gene: TRBV6-1; d_gene: TRBD1; CDR3nt: TGTGCCAGCAGTTTAATACAGGGGTGGAACACTGAAGCTTTCTTT; CDR3aa: CASSLIQGWNTEAFF
abundance: many; j_gene: TRBJ2-1; v_gene: TRBV3-1; d_gene: .; CDR3nt: TGTGCCAGCAGCCTATCCGGGACTCAACAGTTCTTC; CDR3aa: CASSLSGTQQFF
abundance: many; j_gene: TRBJ2-7; v_gene: TRBV18; d_gene: TRBD1; CDR3nt: TGTGCCAGCTCAAAGGGGACAGGGAACGGGGTGTACGAGCAGTACTTC; CDR3aa: CASSKGTGNGVYEQYF
abundance: many; j_gene: TRBJ2-7; v_gene: TRBV7-2; d_gene: TRBD2; CDR3nt: TGTGCCAGCAGCCCACTAGGTGGTCTAGCGGGGGCCGAGCAGTACTTC; CDR3aa: CASSPLGGLAGAEQYF
abundance: many; j_gene: TRBJ2-7; v_gene: TRBV2; d_gene: TRBD2; CDR3nt: TGTGCCAGCAGCGAGCGGACTAGCGGGAGGGGCGACGAGCAGTACTTC; CDR3aa: CASSERTSGRGDEQYF
abundance: many; j_gene: TRBJ1-5; v_gene: TRBV30; d_gene: .; CDR3nt: TGTGCCTGGAGTGTACTCCAGGGCCGGCCCCAGCATTTT; CDR3aa: CAWSVLQGRPQHF
abundance: .; j_gene: TRBJ2-3; v_gene: TRBV9; d_gene: .; CDR3nt: TGTGCCAGCAGCCCCCCGGCGAGGGGCGCGGCAGATACGCAGTATTTT; CDR3aa: CASSPPARGAADTQYF
abundance: many; j_gene: TRBJ2-3; v_gene: TRBV7-8; d_gene: TRBD2; CDR3nt: TGTGCCAGCAGCTCCCCGGGACTAGCGCCAACCCGGTGGGATACGCAGTATTTT; CDR3aa: CASSSPGLAPTRWDTQYF
abundance: .; j_gene: TRBJ2-7; v_gene: TRBV13; d_gene: TRBD2; CDR3nt: TGTGCCAGCAGCTTAGAGGGGAGACTAGCGGAGAACGTAAGTTACGAGCAGTACTTC; CDR3aa: CASSLEGRLAENVSYEQYF
abundance: many; j_gene: TRBJ2-7; v_gene: TRBV18; d_gene: .; CDR3nt: TGTGCCAGCTCACCACTTGACGACAGGGACTGCGAGCAGTACTTC; CDR3aa: CASSPLDDRDCEQYF
abundance: .; j_gene: TRBJ2-1; v_gene: TRBV20-1; d_gene: TRBD1; CDR3nt: TGCAGTGCTAGGGGAGCAAGACAGGGGGCGAGGTACAATGAGCAGTTCTTC; CDR3aa: CSARGARQGARYNEQFF
abundance: .; j_gene: TRBJ1-2; v_gene: TRBV3-1; d_gene: .; CDR3nt: TGTGCCAGCAGCCAAGATTTCGGGCTCGGGCAGGTAGCTAACTATGGCTACACCTTC; CDR3aa: CASSQDFGLGQVANYGYTF
abundance: .; j_gene: TRBJ2-2; v_gene: TRBV5-6; d_gene: TRBD2; CDR3nt: TGTGCCAGCGAGCGGGAGAGGACCGGGGAGCTGTTTTTT; CDR3aa: CASERERTGELFF
abundance: many; j_gene: TRBJ1-1; v_gene: TRBV7-8; d_gene: .; CDR3nt: TGTGCCAGCAGCCAAACACAGGTGAACACTGAAGCTTTCTTT; CDR3aa: CASSQTQVNTEAFF
abundance: .; j_gene: TRBJ1-3; v_gene: TRBV6-5; d_gene: .; CDR3nt: TGTGCCAGCAGTTTGGGTGACAGATCTGGAAACACCATATATTTT; CDR3aa: CASSLGDRSGNTIYF
abundance: .; j_gene: TRBJ1-1; v_gene: TRBV11-2; d_gene: .; CDR3nt: TGTGCCAGCAGCTCCGGACAGCTACCTGAAGCTTTCTTT; CDR3aa: CASSSGQLPEAFF
abundance: .; j_gene: TRBJ1-2; v_gene: TRBV18; d_gene: .; CDR3nt: TGTGCCAGCTCCATCTTGGGGGGCCGCGATCAAAATGGCTACACCTTC; CDR3aa: CASSILGGRDQNGYTF
abundance: .; j_gene: TRBJ2-2; v_gene: TRBV7-9; d_gene: .; CDR3nt: TGTGCCAGCAGCATGCACACCGGGGAGCTGTTTTTT; CDR3aa: CASSMHTGELFF
abundance: .; j_gene: TRBJ2-7; v_gene: TRBV20-1; d_gene: TRBD2; CDR3nt: TGCAGTGCTAGAGATTGGGCCAGGACTAGCGGGAGTTACGAGCAGTACTTC; CDR3aa: CSARDWARTSGSYEQYF
abundance: many; j_gene: TRBJ2-3; v_gene: TRBV28; d_gene: .; CDR3nt: TGTGCCAGCAGTTTATGGAGCGGTAAGGACACAGATACGCAGTATTTT; CDR3aa: CASSLWSGKDTDTQYF
abundance: .; j_gene: TRBJ2-6; v_gene: TRBV11-3; d_gene: TRBD2; CDR3nt: TGTGCCAGCAGCTCCTGGGGGGGTGGGGCCAACGTCCTGACTTTC; CDR3aa: CASSSWGGGANVLTF
abundance: few; j_gene: TRBJ1-1; v_gene: TRBV4-3; d_gene: .; CDR3nt: TGCGCCAGCAGCCTAACAGTGGGCACTGAAGCTTTCTTT; CDR3aa: CASSLTVGTEAFF
abundance: few; j_gene: TRBJ1-4; v_gene: TRBV11-3; d_gene: .; CDR3nt: TGTGCCAGCAGCTTAACACAGGGCAATGAAAAACTGTTTTTT; CDR3aa: CASSLTQGNEKLFF
abundance: .; j_gene: TRBJ2-7; v_gene: TRBV4-2; d_gene: TRBD1; CDR3nt: TGTGCCAGCAGCCAAGATTGGGACAGGGGTAACGAGCAGTACTTC; CDR3aa: CASSQDWDRGNEQYF
abundance: many; j_gene: TRBJ1-4; v_gene: TRBV30; d_gene: .; CDR3nt: TGTGCCTGGAGTGTTAATACAGGGAATAATGAAAAACTGTTTTTT; CDR3aa: CAWSVNTGNNEKLFF
abundance: many; j_gene: TRBJ2-1; v_gene: TRBV27; d_gene: .; CDR3nt: TGTGCCAGCAGGGAAGATAGCGGCAGCTCCTACAATGAGCAGTTCTTC; CDR3aa: CASREDSGSSYNEQFF
abundance: many; j_gene: TRBJ2-7; v_gene: TRBV7-2; d_gene: .; CDR3nt: TGTGCCAGCAGCTTAAGGGGACCGCCGTACGAGCAGTACTTC; CDR3aa: CASSLRGPPYEQYF
abundance: .; j_gene: TRBJ2-1; v_gene: TRBV6-1; d_gene: .; CDR3nt: TGTGCCAGCAGTTCCTTGCGTGGATACAATGAGCAGTTCTTC; CDR3aa: CASSSLRGYNEQFF
abundance: many; j_gene: TRBJ1-1; v_gene: TRBV30; d_gene: .; CDR3nt: TGTGCCTGGAGTGTGGGTGCGGCAAAAGCTTTCTTT; CDR3aa: CAWSVGAAKAFF
abundance: many; j_gene: TRBJ2-1; v_gene: TRBV5-1; d_gene: TRBD2; CDR3nt: TGCGCCAGCAGCTTTGGGACTAGCGGGAGGGTTTACAATGAGCAGTTCTTC; CDR3aa: CASSFGTSGRVYNEQFF
abundance: many; j_gene: TRBJ1-5; v_gene: TRBV7-2; d_gene: .; CDR3nt: TGTGCCAGCAGCCCCCTCGGCAATAGCAATCAGCCCCAGCATTTT; CDR3aa: CASSPLGNSNQPQHF
abundance: few; j_gene: TRBJ2-1; v_gene: TRBV6-2/TRBV6-3; d_gene: .; CDR3nt: TGTGCCAGCGGCGATGCGTTCTCCTACAATGAGCAGTTCTTC; CDR3aa: CASGDAFSYNEQFF
abundance: .; j_gene: TRBJ2-1; v_gene: TRBV28; d_gene: TRBD2; CDR3nt: TGTGCCAGCGCTGGGGTGCGGGGGGATGAGCAGTTCTTC; CDR3aa: CASAGVRGDEQFF
abundance: many; j_gene: TRBJ1-2; v_gene: TRBV6-5; d_gene: .; CDR3nt: TGTGCCAGCAGTTACTCGGGGCTTAACTATGGCTACACCTTC; CDR3aa: CASSYSGLNYGYTF
abundance: few; j_gene: TRBJ1-2; v_gene: TRBV30; d_gene: .; CDR3nt: TGTGCCTGGAGAGGGGAGGATAACTATGGCTACACCTTC; CDR3aa: CAWRGEDNYGYTF
abundance: many; j_gene: TRBJ2-7; v_gene: TRBV10-1; d_gene: .; CDR3nt: TGCGCCAGCAGCGGCCCCTCATCGGCGTACGAGCAGTACTTC; CDR3aa: CASSGPSSAYEQYF
abundance: many; j_gene: TRBJ1-2; v_gene: TRBV7-8; d_gene: .; CDR3nt: TGTGCCAGCAGCCGGTGGGGGTTTGATGGCTACACCTTC; CDR3aa: CASSRWGFDGYTF
abundance: few; j_gene: TRBJ1-2; v_gene: TRBV7-9; d_gene: TRBD1; CDR3nt: TGTGCCAGCAGCTTAGGCCAGGGGGCGCAAGGCGGCTACACCTTC; CDR3aa: CASSLGQGAQGGYTF
abundance: many; j_gene: TRBJ2-1; v_gene: TRBV20-1; d_gene: TRBD2; CDR3nt: TGCAGTGCCTATACGACTAGCGGGATCAATGAGCAGTTCTTC; CDR3aa: CSAYTTSGINEQFF
abundance: once; j_gene: TRBJ1-1; v_gene: TRBV18; d_gene: .; CDR3nt: TGTGCCAGCTCACTTTGGGACACAACGAACACTGAAGCTTTCTTT; CDR3aa: CASSLWDTTNTEAFF
abundance: .; j_gene: TRBJ2-1; v_gene: TRBV30; d_gene: TRBD2; CDR3nt: TGTGCTCGGGATGTGGGGACTAGCGTAACCGTGCGGTTCTTC; CDR3aa: CARDVGTSVTVRFF
abundance: .; j_gene: TRBJ2-5; v_gene: TRBV12-3/TRBV12-4; d_gene: TRBD2; CDR3nt: TGTGCCGGCAGATGGACTAGCGGACAAGAGACCCAGTACTTC; CDR3aa: CAGRWTSGQETQYF
abundance: few; j_gene: TRBJ2-1; v_gene: TRBV10-1; d_gene: .; CDR3nt: TGCGCCAGCAGTGAGATGGGGGCGCAGGATGAGCAGTTCTTC; CDR3aa: CASSEMGAQDEQFF
abundance: many; j_gene: TRBJ1-6; v_gene: TRBV12-3/TRBV12-4; d_gene: TRBD1; CDR3nt: TGTGCCAGCAGTCGACAGGGGCAGGGGTCACCCCTCCACTTT; CDR3aa: CASSRQGQGSPLHF
abundance: many; j_gene: TRBJ2-7; v_gene: TRBV4-1; d_gene: .; CDR3nt: TGTGCCAGCAGTGGAGGTTCGTCCTACGAGCAGTACTTC; CDR3aa: CASSGGSSYEQYF
abundance: few; j_gene: TRBJ2-7; v_gene: TRBV6-1; d_gene: .; CDR3nt: TGTGCCAGCAGCCGGGAGAAATCCTACGAGCAGTACTTC; CDR3aa: CASSREKSYEQYF
abundance: .; j_gene: TRBJ2-1; v_gene: TRBV4-1; d_gene: .; CDR3nt: TGCGCCAGCAGCCAAGATCCGGGCAGGGGCTATGAGCAGTTCTTC; CDR3aa: CASSQDPGRGYEQFF
abundance: many; j_gene: TRBJ2-5; v_gene: TRBV5-6; d_gene: .; CDR3nt: TGTGCCAGCAGCTTGGTAGGGACCCGAGAGACCCAGTACTTC; CDR3aa: CASSLVGTRETQYF
abundance: many; j_gene: TRBJ1-1; v_gene: TRBV9; d_gene: .; CDR3nt: TGTGCCAGCAACCCCCTCAAGAACACTGAAGCTTTCTTT; CDR3aa: CASNPLKNTEAFF
abundance: many; j_gene: TRBJ2-7; v_gene: TRBV10-3; d_gene: .; CDR3nt: TGTGCCATCAGTGACAGTGGGGTCTTGGAGCAGTACTTC; CDR3aa: CAISDSGVLEQYF
abundance: .; j_gene: TRBJ2-1; v_gene: TRBV6-1; d_gene: .; CDR3nt: TGTGCCAGCAGTTATGGGGTGCCAGGGCCCCACAATGAGCAGTTCTTC; CDR3aa: CASSYGVPGPHNEQFF
abundance: many; j_gene: TRBJ2-1; v_gene: TRBV20-1; d_gene: TRBD2; CDR3nt: TGCAGTGCTCGAAGCGGGAGGGTCGGCAATGAGCAGTTCTTC; CDR3aa: CSARSGRVGNEQFF